These 14 T cell receptor beta chains came from one sample sequenced in a study of CD8 T cells in ankylosing spondylitis (dated by TCRdb to 2017 to 2019). Receptor libraries were prepared by 5' RACE. Sequencing took place on an Illumina HiSeq 2500. TCRdb handled the public reads itself, with Q25 trimming in fastp and clone calling in MiXCR, and kept productive beta chains. A single entry per CDR3 protein holds the most common genes and DNA from its merged rows. The sample contains 310,000 or so distinct CDR3 sequences, roughly 20% of them found a single time. Together, the top ten hold under 8.5% of the sample. The specimen was blood, either unsorted or a sorted T cell fraction (not recorded which). Receptors were obtained from a male donor with ankylosing spondylitis or in good health (not recorded which).

Written as DNA, the CDR3 is TGTGCCAGCAGCTTGACAGGGGCCGATAGCAATCAGCCCCAGCATTTT. Translated, it gives CASSLTGADSNQPQHF. The V gene is TRBV27, the J gene TRBJ1-5, with 8 bases that match TRBD1. The junction had 7 bases not matched to a gene; V was cut back by 6 bases and J by 0 bases. Germline CDR1 is MNHEY and CDR2 is SMNVEV (reference sequence). The CDR3 runs to 16 residues.

This clonotype appeared a few times. This chain links TRBV5-4 with TRBJ2-4, with 7 bases lining up with TRBD1. Germline values: CDR1 SGHNT, CDR2 YYREEE (reference sequence). V lost 3 bases, J lost 5 bases, and 14 bases stayed unmatched. This CDR3 contains 17 residues. The CDR3, as DNA: TGTGCCAGCAGCTCCGCAGATTCCCGGGACAGACAAAACATTCAGTACTTC. Translation: CASSSADSRDRQNIQYF.

This clonotype was observed a few times. The gene calls are TRBV5-1 and TRBJ2-4; no reliable D call. Between the trimmed V and J ends, which lost 0 bases and 12 bases, there was a span of 13 bases. Per germline, CDR1 SGHRS and CDR2 YFSETQ. This CDR3 comprises 13 residues. CDR3 in DNA: TGCGCCAGCAGCTTGGTTCAGGACGGTGGTCAGTACTTC. Encoded protein: CASSLVQDGGQYF.

This clonotype was found many times. This rearrangement joins TRBV6-1 to TRBJ2-1, with 7 bases identical to TRBD2. The V gene end was trimmed by 6 bases and the J gene end by 8 bases; junction bases not matched to a gene: 10. From germline, CDR1 is MNHNS and CDR2 SASEGT. The CDR3 sequence is 14 residues long. CDR3 nucleotides: TGTGCCAGCAGGCCCGGGGGGTTGGGATATGAGCAGTTCTTC. This gives the protein CASRPGGLGYEQFF.

This clonotype appeared a few times. CDR3 amino acids: CSVERGADGYTF. As DNA, the CDR3 is TGCAGCGTTGAACGGGGGGCGGATGGCTACACCTTC. The chain joins TRBV29-1 to TRBJ1-2, with D maybe TRBD1 (6 bases). This CDR3 has 12 amino acids. Germline-derived CDR1 and CDR2 are SQVTM and ANQGSEA. With 2 bases removed from V and 6 bases from J, the gap between germline ends came to 10 bases.

This clonotype was found a few times. The rearrangement uses TRBV21-1 and TRBJ1-1; no DNA check was done on the table's D call, TRBD1. TRBV21-1 is recorded as a pseudogene. CDR3 size: 18 residues. CDR3 coding DNA: TGTGCCAGCAGCAAAGAAACAGGGGGGACTATTCCGCACACTGAAGCTTTCTTT. Translating it yields CASSKETGGTIPHTEAFF.

This clonotype was detected only a few times. The chain joins TRBV20-1 to TRBJ2-1, with 7 bases matching TRBD2. The germline gives CDR1 DFQATT, CDR2 SNEGSKA (reference sequence). Trimming took 1 base from V and 0 from J; bases not matched to a gene: 9. The CDR3 loop spans 17 amino acids. CDR3 in DNA: TGCAGTGCTAGAGGATCTAGCGGAGGGAGCTCCTACAATGAGCAGTTCTTC. It specifies CSARGSSGGSSYNEQFF.

This clonotype was seen only once. The chain is built from TRBV5-1 and TRBJ1-2; 7 bases are a match to TRBD1. This CDR3 has 14 amino acids. The germline V gene has CDR1 SGHRS and CDR2 YFSETQ. Trimming at V came to 4 bases and at J to 2 bases, leaving 5 bases not matched to a gene. The chain's CDR3 is CASSKTTGNYGYTF. The CDR3 DNA sequence: TGCGCCAGCAGCAAAACGACAGGGAACTATGGCTACACCTTC.

This clonotype was detected ten times or more. This sequence joins TRBV5-1 and TRBJ2-1, with D unclear. The CDR3 runs to 13 residues. V was pared by 0 bases and J by 5 bases, with 6 bases between. Germline V gene sequence: CDR1 SGHRS, CDR2 YFSETQ. In DNA form, the CDR3 reads TGCGCCAGCAGCTTGGGCAGTAACAATGAGCAGTTCTTC. Translating it yields CASSLGSNNEQFF.

This clonotype has just a few counts. The chain has TRBV20-1 and TRBJ2-7, with TRBD2 matching 10 bases. The junction had 11 bases not matched to a gene; V was cut back by 0 bases and J by 6 bases. CDR1 is DFQATT, CDR2 SNEGSKA, per germline (reference sequence). The CDR3 has 16 residues. CDR3 in amino acids: CSARDQLAGARVEQYV. The CDR3 bases are TGCAGTGCTAGAGATCAGCTAGCGGGAGCCAGGGTCGAGCAGTACGTC.

This sequence joins TRBV20-1 and TRBJ2-5; no reliable D call. The CDR3 spans 13 residues. The V gene lost 1 base and the J gene lost 5 bases, with 11 bases spanning the gap. Germline CDR1 reads DFQATT; CDR2 reads SNEGSKA (reference sequence). DNA for the CDR3: TGCAGTGCTAGAGTAGGAAGTGGGGAGACCCAGTACTTC. Translating gives CSARVGSGETQYF.

This clonotype was observed a handful of times. The chain joins TRBV24-1 to TRBJ2-1; D unresolved. This CDR3 spans 13 amino acids. CDR1 and CDR2 (germline): KGHDR, SFDVKD. Trimming removed 4 bases at V and 2 bases at J, with 5 bases between. The CDR3, as DNA: TGTGCCACCAGTGACCCCCCCTACAATGAGCAGTTCTTC. Its protein product is CATSDPPYNEQFF.

This clonotype has ten or more counts. The V call is TRBV29-1, the J call TRBJ2-3; 8 nucleotides align to TRBD1. The germline V gene has CDR1 SQVTM and CDR2 ANQGSEA. The V and J ends lost 4 bases and 4 bases, in that order; junction bases with no gene match: 10. The CDR3 is 15 residues long. DNA of the CDR3: TGCAGCGTTGGGGGCCCCGGGACAGGCTCAGATACGCAGTATTTT. Residues: CSVGGPGTGSDTQYF.

This chain links TRBV27 with TRBJ2-3; 13 nucleotides match TRBD2. The CDR3 has 16 residues. V lost 5 bases, J lost 4 bases, and 6 bases stayed unmatched. In germline, CDR1 is MNHEY, CDR2 SMNVEV (reference sequence). The CDR3 sequence: CASSVWTSGSSDTQYF. The CDR3 DNA is TGTGCCAGCAGTGTCTGGACTAGCGGGAGTTCAGATACGCAGTATTTT.